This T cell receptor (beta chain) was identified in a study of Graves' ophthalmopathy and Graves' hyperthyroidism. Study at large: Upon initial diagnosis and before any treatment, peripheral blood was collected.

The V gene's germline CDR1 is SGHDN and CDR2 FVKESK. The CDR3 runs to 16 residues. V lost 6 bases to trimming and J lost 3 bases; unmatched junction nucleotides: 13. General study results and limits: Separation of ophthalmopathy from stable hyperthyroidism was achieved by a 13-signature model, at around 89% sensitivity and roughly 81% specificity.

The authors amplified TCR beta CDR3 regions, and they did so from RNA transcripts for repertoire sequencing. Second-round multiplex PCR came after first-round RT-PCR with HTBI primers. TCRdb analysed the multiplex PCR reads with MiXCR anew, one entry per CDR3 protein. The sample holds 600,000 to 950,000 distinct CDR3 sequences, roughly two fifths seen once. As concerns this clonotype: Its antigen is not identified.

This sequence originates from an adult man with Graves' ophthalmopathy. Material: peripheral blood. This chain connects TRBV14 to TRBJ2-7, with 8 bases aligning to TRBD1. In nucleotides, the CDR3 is TGTGCCAGCAGTTCCCGGGCAGGGGGCGCTTACTACGAGCAGTACTTC. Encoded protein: CASSSRAGGAYYEQYF.